The 4 T cell receptor beta chains below come from one sample, sequenced in a study of PD-1 blockade in classical Hodgkin lymphoma. Time point denoted: cycle 4 day 1 (C4D1), after more than 5 weeks of nivolumab. Patients all relapsed after autologous stem cell transplantation, and there was variation in brentuximab vedotin exposure. Clones were read by immunoSEQ multiplex PCR, and TCRdb kept only the in-frame ones, dropping some. The sample lists roughly 40,000 clones, 66% occurring once. The sequencing used peripheral blood mononuclear cells (PBMCs), collected before the fourth cycle of nivolumab. The source is a human donor with classical Hodgkin lymphoma.

This sequence joins TRBV28 and TRBJ2-3; weak D call: TRBD2 (5 bases). Germline lookup yields CDR1 MDHEN and CDR2 SYDVKM. The CDR3 runs 12 residues. V gave up 1 base and J gave up 11 bases, with 10 bases separating them. The CDR3 nucleotides are TGTGCCAGCAGTTTATACGGGAAGCTGCAGTATTTT. Amino acid sequence: CASSLYGKLQYF.

With regard to this clone: One end of the junction is discordant with germline, which a read error may explain. The V and J genes are TRBV19 and TRBJ1-2; tentatively, D is TRBD1 (5 bases). The CDR3 runs to 13 residues. Looked up from germline, CDR1 is LNHDA and CDR2 is SQIVND (reference sequence). The CDR3, as DNA: TGTGCCAGTAGTTTCAGTGAACGGGACGCGGACCACTTC. It translates to CASSFSERDADHF.

J is TRBJ1-5 and V is TRBV18; D uncertain. The CDR3 spans 16 residues. Looked up from germline, CDR1 is KGHSH and CDR2 is LQKENI. The V end was cut by 6 bases, the J end by 2 bases, with 17 bases between. CDR3 sequence reads: CASSLPRTNGNQPQHF. CDR3 nucleotides: TGTGCCAGCTCGCTCCCCCGGACGAACGGCAATCAGCCCCAGCATTTT.

The J gene is TRBJ1-2, the V gene TRBV10-3, with 10 bases aligning to TRBD1. CDR3 length: 15 amino acids. J was trimmed by 2 bases and V by 4 bases; bases with no gene match: 4. Germline CDR1 ENHRY, CDR2 SYGVKD. The CDR3: CAISGRTGGNYGYTF. CDR3 in DNA: TGTGCCATCAGTGGCCGGACAGGGGGAAACTATGGCTACACCTTC.